This T cell receptor (beta chain) was retrieved from a study of shared clonotypes between healthy human individuals. The wider study: A couple of women and a few men aged 18 to 49 made up the donors.

Recent acute infections and vaccinations were absent in the healthy HIV-negative adult donors. Germline-derived CDR1 and CDR2 are SGHNT and YYREEE (reference sequence). CDR3 length equals 16 residues. Trimming removed 4 bases at V and 0 bases at J, with 14 bases between. Source study methods: Sequence data from immunoSEQ were junction-only and lacked quality scores; consequently, filtering differed. Libraries were prepared by immunoSEQ multiplex PCR; TCRdb keeps only in-frame clonotypes and omits some of them. The V and J calls and clone size were taken over from that table, and D and trimming were inferred from the DNA. The sample has 1,500,000 or so clones, approximately 98.5% seen once.

V is TRBV5-4 and J is TRBJ2-1; weak D call: TRBD1 (5 bases). The origin of this receptor is a man younger than 45 in good health. Material for sequencing was naive CD4+ T cells sorted from blood. Described subset: CD45RA+ positively selected. CDR3 DNA: TGTGCCAGCAGCCGTGGTGGACAAGCCTCCTACAATGAGCAGTTCTTC. Translated: CASSRGGQASYNEQFF.